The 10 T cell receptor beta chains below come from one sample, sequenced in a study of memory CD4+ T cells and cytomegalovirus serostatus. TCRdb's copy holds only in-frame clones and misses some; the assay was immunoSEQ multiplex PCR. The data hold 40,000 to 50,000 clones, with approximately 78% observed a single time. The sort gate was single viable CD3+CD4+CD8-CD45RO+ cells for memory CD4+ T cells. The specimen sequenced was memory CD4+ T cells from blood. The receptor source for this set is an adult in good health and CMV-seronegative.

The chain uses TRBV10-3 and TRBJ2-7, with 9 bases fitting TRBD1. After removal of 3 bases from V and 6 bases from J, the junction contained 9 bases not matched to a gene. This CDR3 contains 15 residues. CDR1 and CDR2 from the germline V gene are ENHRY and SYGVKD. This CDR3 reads CAISDDLGQGSEQYF. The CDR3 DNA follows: TGTGCCATCAGTGATGACCTGGGACAGGGTTCCGAGCAGTACTTC.

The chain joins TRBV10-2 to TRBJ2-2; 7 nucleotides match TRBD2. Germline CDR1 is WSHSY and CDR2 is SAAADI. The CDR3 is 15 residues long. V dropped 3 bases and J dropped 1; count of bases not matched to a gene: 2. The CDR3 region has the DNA TGCGCCAGCAGTGACGGACTAGGGAACACCGGGGAGCTGTTTTTT. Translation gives CASSDGLGNTGELFF.

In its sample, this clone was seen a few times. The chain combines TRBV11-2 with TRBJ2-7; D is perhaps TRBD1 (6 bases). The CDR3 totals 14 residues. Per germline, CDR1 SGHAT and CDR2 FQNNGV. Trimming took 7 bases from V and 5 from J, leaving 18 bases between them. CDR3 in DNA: TGTGCCAGCACCCAGACGACAGGAATCGACGAGCAGTACTTC. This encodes CASTQTTGIDEQYF.

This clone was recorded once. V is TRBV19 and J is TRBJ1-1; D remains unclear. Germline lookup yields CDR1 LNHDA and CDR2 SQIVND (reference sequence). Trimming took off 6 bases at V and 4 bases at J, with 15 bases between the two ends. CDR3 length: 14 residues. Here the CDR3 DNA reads TGTGCCAGTAGCTCTAGACGACCCCGCACTGAAGCTTTCTTT. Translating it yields CASSSRRPRTEAFF.

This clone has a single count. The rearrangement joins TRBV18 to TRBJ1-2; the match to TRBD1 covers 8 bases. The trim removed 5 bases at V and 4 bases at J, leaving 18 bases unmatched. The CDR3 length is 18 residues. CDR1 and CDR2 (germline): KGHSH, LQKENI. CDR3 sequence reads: CASSSFRAGGASSYGYTF. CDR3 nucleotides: TGTGCCAGCTCATCATTCCGGGCAGGGGGCGCCTCTAGCTATGGCTACACCTTC.

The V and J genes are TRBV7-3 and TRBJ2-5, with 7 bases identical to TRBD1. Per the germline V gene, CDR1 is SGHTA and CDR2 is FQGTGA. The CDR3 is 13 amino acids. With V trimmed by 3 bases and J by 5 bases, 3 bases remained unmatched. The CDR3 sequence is CASSFGQVETQYF. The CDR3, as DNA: TGTGCCAGCAGCTTCGGACAGGTGGAGACCCAGTACTTC.

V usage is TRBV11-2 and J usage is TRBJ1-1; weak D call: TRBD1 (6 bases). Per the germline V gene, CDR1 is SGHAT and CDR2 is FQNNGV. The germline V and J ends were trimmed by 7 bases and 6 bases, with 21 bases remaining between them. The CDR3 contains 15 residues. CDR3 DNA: TGTGCCAGCACCCCGGGGGGGCCGGCCAACCCTGAAGCTTTCTTT. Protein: CASTPGGPANPEAFF.

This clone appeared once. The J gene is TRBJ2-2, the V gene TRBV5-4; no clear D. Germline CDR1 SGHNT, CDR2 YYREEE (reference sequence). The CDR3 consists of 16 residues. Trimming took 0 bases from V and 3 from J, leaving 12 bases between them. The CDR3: CASSLGASLDTGELFF. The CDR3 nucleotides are TGTGCCAGCAGCTTGGGTGCATCGTTGGACACCGGGGAGCTGTTTTTT.

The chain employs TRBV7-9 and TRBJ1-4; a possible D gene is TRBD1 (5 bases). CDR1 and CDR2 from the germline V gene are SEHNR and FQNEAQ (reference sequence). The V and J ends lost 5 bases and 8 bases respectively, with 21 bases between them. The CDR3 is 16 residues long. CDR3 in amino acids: CASSRNRGQGIEKLFF. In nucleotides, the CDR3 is TGTGCCAGCAGCCGTAACCGGGGCCAGGGCATCGAAAAACTGTTTTTT.

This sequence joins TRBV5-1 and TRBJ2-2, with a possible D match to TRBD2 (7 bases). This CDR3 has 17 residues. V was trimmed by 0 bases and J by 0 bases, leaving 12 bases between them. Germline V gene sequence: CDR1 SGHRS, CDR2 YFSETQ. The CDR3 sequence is CASSLGPGGPNTGELFF. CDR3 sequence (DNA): TGCGCCAGCAGCTTGGGCCCCGGGGGGCCGAACACCGGGGAGCTGTTTTTT.